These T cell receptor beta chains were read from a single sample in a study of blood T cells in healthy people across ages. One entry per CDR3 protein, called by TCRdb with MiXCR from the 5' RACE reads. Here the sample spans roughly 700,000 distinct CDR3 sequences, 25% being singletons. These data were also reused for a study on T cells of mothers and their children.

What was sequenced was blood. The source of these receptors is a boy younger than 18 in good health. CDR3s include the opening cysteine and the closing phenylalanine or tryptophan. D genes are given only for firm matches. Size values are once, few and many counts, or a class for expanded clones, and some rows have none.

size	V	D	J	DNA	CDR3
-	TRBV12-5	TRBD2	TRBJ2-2	TGCGCTAGTGCCTGGACTAGCGGGGGGGCTGACACCGGGGAGCTGTTTTTT	CASAWTSGGADTGELFF
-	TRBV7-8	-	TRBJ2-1	TGTGCCAGCAGCGGGCGCGGGGTCGTTGAGCAGTTCTTC	CASSGRGVVEQFF
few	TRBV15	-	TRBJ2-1	TGTGCCACCAGTCTCGGGAGCTCCTACAATGAGCAGTTCTTC	CATSLGSSYNEQFF
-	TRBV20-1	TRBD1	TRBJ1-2	TGCAGTGGACAAAACGCCTTTGCAGGGGGGTCCTCTCCTCTTAACTATGGCTACACCTTC	CSGQNAFAGGSSPLNYGYTF
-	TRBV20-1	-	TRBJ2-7	TGCAGTGCTTCCCGGCCGCCCTACGAGCAGTACTTC	CSASRPPYEQYF
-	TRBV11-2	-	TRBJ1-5	TGTGCCAGCAGCTTAAAAGCAGACAATCAGCCCCAGCATTTT	CASSLKADNQPQHF
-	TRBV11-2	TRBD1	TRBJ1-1	TGTGCCAGCAGCTTAGGACAGGGTCGGAAGAACACTGAAGCTTTCTTT	CASSLGQGRKNTEAFF
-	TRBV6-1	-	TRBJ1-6	TGTGCCAGCCCTTCCGAACAGAGCTCCTATAATTCACCCCTCCACTTT	CASPSEQSSYNSPLHF
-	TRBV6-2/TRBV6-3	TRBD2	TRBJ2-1	TGTGCCAGCAGTTTAGAGGGACTAGCGGGTACCCTCAATGAGCAGTTCTTC	CASSLEGLAGTLNEQFF
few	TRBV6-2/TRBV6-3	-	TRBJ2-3	TGTGCCAGCAGTTACAGGACGGGGGCTAGCACAGATACGCAGTATTTT	CASSYRTGASTDTQYF
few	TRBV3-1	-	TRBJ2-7	TGTGCCAGCAGCCAAGAGAAAGGGGGGGCCTCCTACGAGCAGTACTTC	CASSQEKGGASYEQYF
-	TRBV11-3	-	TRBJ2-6	TGTGCCAGCAGCCCCTGGGCCTTCTCTGGGGCCAACGTCCTGACTTTC	CASSPWAFSGANVLTF
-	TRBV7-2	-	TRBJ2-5	TGTGCCAGCAGCCCAGAAACGACCCAGTACTTC	CASSPETTQYF
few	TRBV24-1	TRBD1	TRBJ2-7	TGTGCCACCAGTGACGCCGGACAGGGAAAGTACGAGCAGTACTTC	CATSDAGQGKYEQYF
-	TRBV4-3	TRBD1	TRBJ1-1	TGCGCCAGCAGCCCTAGGTTGACAGGGGGAAACACTGAAGCTTTCTTT	CASSPRLTGGNTEAFF
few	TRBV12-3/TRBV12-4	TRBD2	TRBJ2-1	TGTGCCAGCAGTTCGGGACTAGCGGGGGACTCCCTCTTC	CASSSGLAGDSLF
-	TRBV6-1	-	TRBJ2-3	TGTGCCAGCAGGCCGGGGCACGGAGGAGAGGGGACAGATACGCAGTATTTT	CASRPGHGGEGTDTQYF
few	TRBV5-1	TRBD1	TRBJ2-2	TGCGCCAGCAGCTTAGCCGGGACAGGAGGGAACACCGGGGAGCTGTTTTTT	CASSLAGTGGNTGELFF
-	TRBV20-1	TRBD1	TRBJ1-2	TGCAGTGCAGAAGAAGACAGGGGGAATGGCTACACCTTC	CSAEEDRGNGYTF
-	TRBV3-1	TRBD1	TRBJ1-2	TGTGCCAGCAGCCAAGGATTACAGGGGAGTAACTATGGCTACACCTTC	CASSQGLQGSNYGYTF
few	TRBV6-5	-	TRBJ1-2	TGTGCCAGCAGTTACGGTTTAGGGAACTATGGCTACACCTTC	CASSYGLGNYGYTF
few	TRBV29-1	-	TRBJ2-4	TGCAGCGTTGGTATTTCGGGCAGAATAAACATTCAGTACTTC	CSVGISGRINIQYF
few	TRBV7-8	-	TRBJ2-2	TGTGCCAGCAGCTTAGGAGGGAACGTCGGGGAGCTGTTTTTT	CASSLGGNVGELFF
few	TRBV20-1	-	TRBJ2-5	TGCAGTGCTACCCATACAGGGAGGGTCCAAGAGACCCAGTACTTC	CSATHTGRVQETQYF
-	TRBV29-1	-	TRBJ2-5	TGCAGCGTTGGAGTAGGGGGCGGGGGAGAGACCCAGTACTTC	CSVGVGGGGETQYF
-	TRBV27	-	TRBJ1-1	TGTGCCAGCAGTTCAGGGGAGAGCACTGAAGCTTTCTTT	CASSSGESTEAFF
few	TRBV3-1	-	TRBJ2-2	TGTGCCAGCAGCCCTGCCGCTTTAGCCACCGGGGAGCTGTTTTTT	CASSPAALATGELFF
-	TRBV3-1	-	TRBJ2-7	TGTGCCAGCAGCCGAGCAACCACCTACGAGCAGTACTTC	CASSRATTYEQYF
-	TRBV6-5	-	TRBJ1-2	TGTGCCAGCAGTTACTGGGGTGGCTACACCTTC	CASSYWGGYTF
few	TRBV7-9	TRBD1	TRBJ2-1	TGTGCCAGCACCTTGGACAGGGAGATGAGTGAGCAGTTCTTC	CASTLDREMSEQFF
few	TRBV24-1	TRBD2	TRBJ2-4	TGTGCCACCAGTGAGGCGGGAGGGGTTGGCATTCAGTACTTC	CATSEAGGVGIQYF
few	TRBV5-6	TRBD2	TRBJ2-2	TGTGCCAGCAGCTTGGTAGCGGGTCCGAGCACCGGGGAGCTGTTTTTT	CASSLVAGPSTGELFF
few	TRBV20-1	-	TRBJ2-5	TGCAGTGCTAGAGCGTCCTTAGAGCAGTACTTC	CSARASLEQYF
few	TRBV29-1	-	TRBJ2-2	TGCAGCGTTCCCGGGACGAACACCGGGGAGCTGTTTTTT	CSVPGTNTGELFF
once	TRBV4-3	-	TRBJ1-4	TGCGCCAGCAGCCAAGACGGACCTGCAACTAATGAAAAACTGTTTTTT	CASSQDGPATNEKLFF
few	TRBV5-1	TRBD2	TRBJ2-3	TGCGCCAGCAGCTTGGCCACTACTAGCGGGGCCGATACGCAGTATTTT	CASSLATTSGADTQYF
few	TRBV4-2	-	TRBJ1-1	TGTGCCAGCAGCCTAGGACCCACCGGGGAAACTGAAGCTTTCTTT	CASSLGPTGETEAFF
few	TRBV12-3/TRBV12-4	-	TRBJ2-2	TGTGCCAGCAGTTTACTCCTGGGGGCCGGGGAGCTGTTTTTT	CASSLLLGAGELFF